This T cell receptor beta chain was recorded in a study of tumor-infiltrating lymphocytes in primary liver carcinoma. Overall study context: These were node-negative, non-metastatic T1-T3 tumors of roughly 4 to 10 cm. Study-level findings and limits: Tumor top-250-clone fraction significantly exceeded that of blood (p = 0.039).

Blood RNA was derived from unsorted whole blood, and germline DNA was extracted too. Before any surgery took place, four milliliters of peripheral blood were collected. Germline values: CDR1 ENHRY, CDR2 SYGVKD. The CDR3 sequence is 16 residues long. Using a constant-region primer together with ProtoScript II reverse transcriptase, TCR beta cDNA was made from about 500 ng of total RNA. Amplification in three nested multiplex PCR rounds with slightly modified ARM-PCR gave rise to TCR beta libraries. In the first two PCR rounds, TRBV1-TRBV30 forward primers were paired with a C-beta reverse primer, and each round lasted around 10 cycles. MiXCR, applied by TCRdb to the multiplex PCR reads, yields one record per CDR3 protein. This table holds around 210,000 distinct CDR3 sequences, less than 65% found once. Worth noting for this clonotype: As yet, its antigen is unknown. A read error may account for a junction end that differs from germline.

Sequenced sample: peripheral blood. This sequence originates from a woman aged 55-70 years with primary liver carcinoma and hepatitis B virus infection. V is TRBV10-3 and J is TRBJ2-7; 9 bases fit TRBD2. CDR3 in amino acids: CAISGRLAEANWEQYF. CDR3 coding DNA: TGTGCAATCAGTGGTCGACTAGCGGAAGCTAATTGGGAGCAGTACTTC.